This is a list of T cell receptor beta chains from one sample in a study of T-cell memory formation after mild COVID-19. TCRdb ran MiXCR on the 5' RACE reads and lists one entry per CDR3 protein. The sample includes approximately 480,000 distinct CDR3 sequences, about 20% of them seen just once. Sequencing was done on a sample of PBMCs or a T cell subset sorted from them (not recorded which). These receptors came from an adult woman who had mild COVID-19 (a few samples of this study predate the infection). Cell type and time point are not known. Both conserved end residues are part of each CDR3. Each record gives: D gene, clone size, CDR3 length, V gene, J gene, CDR3 DNA, CDR3 protein. A D gene is named only where the DNA matches it firmly. A clone size is listed for some rows: how often the clone was seen (once, few, many), or a class if it is expanded.

d_gene: .; abundance: many; len: 13; v_gene: TRBV7-3; j_gene: TRBJ2-7; CDR3nt: TGTGCCAGCAGCTTCAGGGGCTCCTACGAGCAGTACTTC; CDR3aa: CASSFRGSYEQYF
d_gene: TRBD2; abundance: many; len: 14; v_gene: TRBV6-2/TRBV6-3; j_gene: TRBJ2-7; CDR3nt: TGTGCCGGTAGCGGGGGCCTAAGCTCCTACGAGCAGTACTTC; CDR3aa: CAGSGGLSSYEQYF
d_gene: .; abundance: once; len: 14; v_gene: TRBV6-2/TRBV6-3; j_gene: TRBJ2-7; CDR3nt: TGTGCCAGCAGTTACTTTCGTTCCTCGGAGGAGCAGTACTTC; CDR3aa: CASSYFRSSEEQYF
d_gene: TRBD1; abundance: few; len: 15; v_gene: TRBV7-2; j_gene: TRBJ2-5; CDR3nt: TGTGCCAGCAGCTTAGCGCAGGGGGCAAGAGAGACCCAGTACTTC; CDR3aa: CASSLAQGARETQYF
d_gene: TRBD2; abundance: few; len: 17; v_gene: TRBV11-2; j_gene: TRBJ2-5; CDR3nt: TGTGCCAGCAGCTTAGATAAGTGGCTAGCGGGGAAAGAGACCCAGTACTTC; CDR3aa: CASSLDKWLAGKETQYF
d_gene: .; abundance: many; len: 13; v_gene: TRBV19; j_gene: TRBJ2-7; CDR3nt: TGTGCCAGTAGTATGGACAGTTCCTACGAGCAGTACTTC; CDR3aa: CASSMDSSYEQYF
d_gene: .; abundance: many; len: 14; v_gene: TRBV4-1; j_gene: TRBJ2-5; CDR3nt: TGCGCCAGCAGCCTCGGGGGCCGGGGAGAGACCCAGTACTTC; CDR3aa: CASSLGGRGETQYF
d_gene: .; abundance: .; len: 12; v_gene: TRBV10-3; j_gene: TRBJ2-5; CDR3nt: TGTGCCATCAGCAGGAGCCAAGAGACCCAGTACTTC; CDR3aa: CAISRSQETQYF
d_gene: .; abundance: .; len: 15; v_gene: TRBV5-1; j_gene: TRBJ2-7; CDR3nt: TGCGCCAGCAGCCCAGGAGTAGCGGCTACCTACGAGCAGTACTTC; CDR3aa: CASSPGVAATYEQYF
d_gene: .; abundance: .; len: 15; v_gene: TRBV7-3; j_gene: TRBJ2-1; CDR3nt: TGTGCCAGCAGCGTTGGGACTGGCAAGAGCGATGAGCAGTTCTTC; CDR3aa: CASSVGTGKSDEQFF
d_gene: .; abundance: .; len: 15; v_gene: TRBV3-1; j_gene: TRBJ2-3; CDR3nt: TGTGCCAGCAGCCGGCGGCCTTCTAGCACAGATACGCAGTATTTT; CDR3aa: CASSRRPSSTDTQYF
d_gene: .; abundance: .; len: 14; v_gene: TRBV5-4; j_gene: TRBJ2-7; CDR3nt: TGTGCCAGCAGCTTTGGTTCAGGGCGCTACGAGCAGTACTTC; CDR3aa: CASSFGSGRYEQYF
d_gene: .; abundance: few; len: 13; v_gene: TRBV5-6; j_gene: TRBJ2-1; CDR3nt: TGTGCCAGCAGCAAGACATCATACAATGAGCAGTTCTTC; CDR3aa: CASSKTSYNEQFF
d_gene: .; abundance: many; len: 14; v_gene: TRBV5-1; j_gene: TRBJ2-7; CDR3nt: TGTGCCAGCAGCTTAGACCGGGGACCCTACGAGCAGTACTTC; CDR3aa: CASSLDRGPYEQYF
d_gene: .; abundance: .; len: 15; v_gene: TRBV6-2/TRBV6-3; j_gene: TRBJ1-1; CDR3nt: TGTGCCAGCAGTTCACAGGCCCCGATGAACACTGAAGCTTTCTTT; CDR3aa: CASSSQAPMNTEAFF
d_gene: .; abundance: .; len: 13; v_gene: TRBV29-1; j_gene: TRBJ2-1; CDR3nt: TGCAGCGTCACAGGGACCGTTAACAATGAGCAGTTCTTC; CDR3aa: CSVTGTVNNEQFF
d_gene: TRBD2; abundance: .; len: 16; v_gene: TRBV7-2; j_gene: TRBJ2-7; CDR3nt: TGTGCCAGCAGCTTATGGGGGACTAGCGTTAGGAACGAGCAGTACTTC; CDR3aa: CASSLWGTSVRNEQYF
d_gene: .; abundance: once; len: 15; v_gene: TRBV24-1; j_gene: TRBJ2-7; CDR3nt: TGTGCCACTCCCTTAATTTCCGGGACGGACTACGAGCAGTACTTC; CDR3aa: CATPLISGTDYEQYF
d_gene: .; abundance: .; len: 14; v_gene: TRBV18; j_gene: TRBJ1-1; CDR3nt: TGTGCCAGCTCACCCCTCTTATTGAACACTGAAGCTTTCTTT; CDR3aa: CASSPLLLNTEAFF
d_gene: .; abundance: .; len: 15; v_gene: TRBV7-9; j_gene: TRBJ1-6; CDR3nt: TGTGCCAGCAGCTTAGTGATCAGTACAGGTTCACCCCTCCACTTT; CDR3aa: CASSLVISTGSPLHF
d_gene: .; abundance: few; len: 16; v_gene: TRBV7-9; j_gene: TRBJ2-1; CDR3nt: TGTGCCAGCAGCTTAGTTCCGCGGGAAGTCCCTAATGAGCAGTTCTTC; CDR3aa: CASSLVPREVPNEQFF
d_gene: .; abundance: few; len: 14; v_gene: TRBV18; j_gene: TRBJ2-1; CDR3nt: TGTGCCAGCTCACCACCGAGCCCGGTCCATGAGCAGTTCTTC; CDR3aa: CASSPPSPVHEQFF
d_gene: .; abundance: few; len: 18; v_gene: TRBV11-2; j_gene: TRBJ2-3; CDR3nt: TGTGCCAGCAGCTTAGAGTGGCCCCAGGCTAATCGCACAGATACGCAGTATTTT; CDR3aa: CASSLEWPQANRTDTQYF
d_gene: .; abundance: .; len: 15; v_gene: TRBV7-3; j_gene: TRBJ2-6; CDR3nt: TGTGCCAGCAGCTCCGAGTTGTCTGGGGCCAACGTCCTGACTTTC; CDR3aa: CASSSELSGANVLTF
d_gene: .; abundance: few; len: 15; v_gene: TRBV7-3; j_gene: TRBJ2-3; CDR3nt: TGTGCCAGCAGCCCCGATTCGTTTGGAGAGGATACGCAGTATTTT; CDR3aa: CASSPDSFGEDTQYF
d_gene: TRBD1; abundance: .; len: 15; v_gene: TRBV5-6; j_gene: TRBJ1-2; CDR3nt: TGTGCCAGCAGCCAGGGACAGCTACCCAGCTATGGCTACACCTTC; CDR3aa: CASSQGQLPSYGYTF
d_gene: .; abundance: few; len: 16; v_gene: TRBV6-6; j_gene: TRBJ1-3; CDR3nt: TGTGCCAGCACCGACGGGGGTGAGGCCCTCGGGGTCACCATATATTTT; CDR3aa: CASTDGGEALGVTIYF
d_gene: .; abundance: few; len: 13; v_gene: TRBV24-1; j_gene: TRBJ1-1; CDR3nt: TGTGCCACCATGCGGGAGTCGGGCACTGAAGCTTTCTTT; CDR3aa: CATMRESGTEAFF
d_gene: .; abundance: few; len: 17; v_gene: TRBV21-1; j_gene: TRBJ2-7; CDR3nt: TGTGCCAGCAGCAAACCGGGACAGGGAGCCCTTTGCTACGAGCAGTACTTC; CDR3aa: CASSKPGQGALCYEQYF
d_gene: TRBD2; abundance: many; len: 16; v_gene: TRBV7-2; j_gene: TRBJ2-3; CDR3nt: TGTGCCAGCAGTCCCAAAAGTCAAGCGGGAGGGGGTACGCAGTATTTT; CDR3aa: CASSPKSQAGGGTQYF
d_gene: TRBD2; abundance: few; len: 15; v_gene: TRBV3-1; j_gene: TRBJ2-5; CDR3nt: TGTGCCAGCAGCTCTCGGACTAGCGAGGTGGAGACCCAGTACTTC; CDR3aa: CASSSRTSEVETQYF
d_gene: .; abundance: few; len: 12; v_gene: TRBV12-3/TRBV12-4; j_gene: TRBJ2-1; CDR3nt: TGTGCCAGCAGTTTGACGAACAATGAGCAGTTCTTC; CDR3aa: CASSLTNNEQFF
d_gene: .; abundance: few; len: 17; v_gene: TRBV7-2; j_gene: TRBJ2-5; CDR3nt: TGTGCCAGCAGCTTGGGCGGCGGGGTAAGGTGGCAAGAGACCCAGTACTTC; CDR3aa: CASSLGGGVRWQETQYF
d_gene: TRBD1; abundance: .; len: 13; v_gene: TRBV19; j_gene: TRBJ1-1; CDR3nt: TGTGCCAGTAGTACACAGGGGCTGACTGAAGCTTTCTTT; CDR3aa: CASSTQGLTEAFF